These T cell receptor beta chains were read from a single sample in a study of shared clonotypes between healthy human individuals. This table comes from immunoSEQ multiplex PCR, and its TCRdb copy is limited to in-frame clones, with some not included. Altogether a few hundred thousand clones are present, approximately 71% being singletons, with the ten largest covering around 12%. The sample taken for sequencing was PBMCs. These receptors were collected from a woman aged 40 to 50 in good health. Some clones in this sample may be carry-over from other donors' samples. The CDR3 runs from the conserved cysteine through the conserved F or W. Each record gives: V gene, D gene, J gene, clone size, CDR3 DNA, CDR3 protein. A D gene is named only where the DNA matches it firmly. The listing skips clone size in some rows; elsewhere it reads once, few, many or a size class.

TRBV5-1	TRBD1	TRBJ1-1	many	TGCGCCAGCAGCTTGGCCGTAGGACAGGGCAACACTGAAGCTTTCTTT	CASSLAVGQGNTEAFF
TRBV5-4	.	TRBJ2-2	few	TGTGCCAGCAGCCCTTCGAGCCACACCGGGGAGCTGTTTTTT	CASSPSSHTGELFF
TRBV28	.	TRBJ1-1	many	TGTGCCAGCAATACCCCGTTCCAGGGGCGTACTGAAGCTTTCTTT	CASNTPFQGRTEAFF
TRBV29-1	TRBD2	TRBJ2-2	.	TGCAGCGTAGGACTAGCGGGAGTCTCCGCCGGGGAGCTGTTTTTT	CSVGLAGVSAGELFF
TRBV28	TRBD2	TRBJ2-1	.	TGTGCCAGCAGGCTCCCGGGACTAGCGAAAGGGGAGCAGTTCTTC	CASRLPGLAKGEQFF
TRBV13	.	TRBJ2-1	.	TGTGCCAGCAGTCCCCCGGGACTCCTTAGGGGCGGATACAATGAGCAGTTCTTC	CASSPPGLLRGGYNEQFF
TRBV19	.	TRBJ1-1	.	TGTGCCAGTAGTATGGGAGAGGGTAGGATGAACACTGAAGCTTTCTTT	CASSMGEGRMNTEAFF
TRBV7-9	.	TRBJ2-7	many	TGTGCCAGCAGCTTAGCCGACAGTGTCCACGAGCAGTACTTC	CASSLADSVHEQYF
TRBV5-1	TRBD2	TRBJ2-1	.	TGCGCCAGCAGCTTGGATAATAGACTAGCGGGAGGACCTAACAATGAGCAGTTCTTC	CASSLDNRLAGGPNNEQFF
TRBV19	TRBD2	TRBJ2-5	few	TGTGCCAGTAGAGTCGGGGGGGAAGAGACCCAGTACTTC	CASRVGGEETQYF
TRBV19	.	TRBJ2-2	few	TGTGCCAGTAGTCATCTTATAGGCGCGGGGGAGCTGTTTTTT	CASSHLIGAGELFF
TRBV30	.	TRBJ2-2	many	TGTGCCTGGAGTGTACGGGAGAAGGACACCGGGGAGCTGTTTTTT	CAWSVREKDTGELFF
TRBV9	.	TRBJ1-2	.	TGTGCCAGCACCAAAACCGGGACTGACTATGGCTACACCTTC	CASTKTGTDYGYTF
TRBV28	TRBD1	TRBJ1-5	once	TGTGCCAGCAGAGATGGACAGGTTCATCAGCCCCAGCATTTT	CASRDGQVHQPQHF
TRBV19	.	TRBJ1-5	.	TGTGCCAGTAGTATGTATTCAGGGAAGGGAGATCAGCCCCAGCATTTT	CASSMYSGKGDQPQHF
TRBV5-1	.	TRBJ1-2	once	TGCGCCAGCAGCTCCCCGGTGGGGGAAGGGAACTATGGCTACACCTTC	CASSSPVGEGNYGYTF
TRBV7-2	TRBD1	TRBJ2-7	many	TGTGCCAGCAGCCAAGGACAGGGTGGGTACGAGCAGTACTTC	CASSQGQGGYEQYF
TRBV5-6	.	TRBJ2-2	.	TGTGCCAGCAGCCTACAGGCATCTTCGAACACCGGTGAGCTGTTTTTT	CASSLQASSNTGELFF
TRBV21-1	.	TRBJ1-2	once	TGTGCCAGCAGCAAATTGGGTGGAATCTATGGCTACACCTTC	CASSKLGGIYGYTF
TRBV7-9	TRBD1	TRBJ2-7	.	TGTGCCAGCAGCTTCCGGGACAGGAGGGCCTACGAGCAGTACTTC	CASSFRDRRAYEQYF
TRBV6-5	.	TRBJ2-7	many	TGTGCCAGCAGTTACTCGCAGGGGACTTACGAGCAGTACTTC	CASSYSQGTYEQYF
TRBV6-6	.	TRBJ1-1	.	TGTGCCAGCAGTTACGGGAGGACGAACACTGAAGCTTTCTTT	CASSYGRTNTEAFF
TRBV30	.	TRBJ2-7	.	TGTGCCTGGAGTGCGACCGCCACGAACTACGAGCAGTACTTC	CAWSATATNYEQYF
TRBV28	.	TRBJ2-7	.	TGTGCCAGCAAGGGGGGAGGGCTCTCCTACGAGCAGTACTTC	CASKGGGLSYEQYF
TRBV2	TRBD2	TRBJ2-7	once	TGTGCCAGCAGTACTAGCGGGAGAAGCTACGAGCAGTACTTC	CASSTSGRSYEQYF
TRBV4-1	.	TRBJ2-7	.	TGCGCCAGCAGCTTGGAGAGCGGATACGAGCAGTACTTC	CASSLESGYEQYF
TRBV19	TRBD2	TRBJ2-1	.	TGTGCCAGTAGTATTATAGATAGCGGGAGGGAAAATGAGCAGTTCTTC	CASSIIDSGRENEQFF
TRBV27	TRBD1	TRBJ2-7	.	TGTGCCAGCACCCCTCGCCGGGACAGGTCTTACGAGCAGTACTTC	CASTPRRDRSYEQYF
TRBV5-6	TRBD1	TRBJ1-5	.	TGTGCCAGCAGCTTACACGCGGGACAGGGGGCCCAGCCCCAGCATTTT	CASSLHAGQGAQPQHF
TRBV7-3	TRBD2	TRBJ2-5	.	TGTGCCAGCAGCGCCACAGGAACTAGCGGAATCCAAGAGACCCAGTACTTC	CASSATGTSGIQETQYF
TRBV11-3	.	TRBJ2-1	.	TGTGCCAGCAGCTTAGTTAGCGGCCAGGGCAATGAGCAGTTCTTC	CASSLVSGQGNEQFF
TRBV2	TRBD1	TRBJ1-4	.	TGTGCCAGCAGTGTGGACAGGTATAATGAAAAACTGTTTTTT	CASSVDRYNEKLFF
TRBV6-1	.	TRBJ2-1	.	TGTGCCAGCAGCCCTAGGGGGGGAAATAACAATGAGCAGTTCTTC	CASSPRGGNNNEQFF
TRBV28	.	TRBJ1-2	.	TGTGCCAGCAGTTTATCCCGCCTGACCTCCATCTATGGCTACACCTTC	CASSLSRLTSIYGYTF
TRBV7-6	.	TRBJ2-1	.	TGTGCCAGCAGCGCCTCCTCCAACAATGAGCAGTTCTTC	CASSASSNNEQFF
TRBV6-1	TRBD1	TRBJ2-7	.	TGTGCCAGCAGTGTAAGGGGGACAGGGACCGACGAGCAGTACTTC	CASSVRGTGTDEQYF
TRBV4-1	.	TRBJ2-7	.	TGCGCCAGCAGCCAAGCCGGGTCCCTTGTCCGCTACGAGCAGTACTTC	CASSQAGSLVRYEQYF
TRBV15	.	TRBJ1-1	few	TGTGCCACCAGCAGAGATTCACGGAGGGAGGGGACTGAAGCTTTCTTT	CATSRDSRREGTEAFF
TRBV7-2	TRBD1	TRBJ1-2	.	TGTGTCAGCAGCTTACGGGACAGATATGGCTACACCTTC	CVSSLRDRYGYTF
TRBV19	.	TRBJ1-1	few	TGTGCCAGTTTTCGAGGGAACACTGAAGCTTTCTTT	CASFRGNTEAFF
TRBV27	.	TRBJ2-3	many	TGTGCCAGCAGTTCCTTAGCAGGCGATACGCAGTATTTT	CASSSLAGDTQYF
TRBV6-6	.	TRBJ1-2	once	TGTGCCAGCAGTTACGAAGAACGCGGCTACACCTTC	CASSYEERGYTF
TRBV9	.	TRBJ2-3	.	TGTGCCTGGCCCCCGGGACACGCCCTGTCCCCTAGCACAGATACGCAGTATTTT	CAWPPGHALSPSTDTQYF
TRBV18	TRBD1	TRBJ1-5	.	TGTGCCAGCTCACCGGACAGGGGAAGCAATCAGCCCCAGCATTTT	CASSPDRGSNQPQHF
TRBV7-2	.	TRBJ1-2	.	TGTGCCAGCACCCCCGGGGCGGAGGGCTACACCTTC	CASTPGAEGYTF
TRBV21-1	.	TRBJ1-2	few	TGTGCCACCTTATTGCAGGGGGCGGGAGAAGGCTACACCTTC	CATLLQGAGEGYTF
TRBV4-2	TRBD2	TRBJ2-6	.	TGTGCCAGCAGCCAAGATTTAGGGACTAGCGGCATTGGGGCCAACGTCCTGACTTTC	CASSQDLGTSGIGANVLTF
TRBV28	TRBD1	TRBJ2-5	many	TGTGCCAGCAGTTTCAGGGACAGGGGGGAGACCCAGTACTTC	CASSFRDRGETQYF
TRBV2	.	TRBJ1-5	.	TGTGCCAGCAGTGAGAGCTATAGCAATCAGCCCCAGCATTTT	CASSESYSNQPQHF
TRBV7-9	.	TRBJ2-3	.	TGTGCCAGCAGCTTGGCACAGGGTGGCACAGATACGCAGTATTTT	CASSLAQGGTDTQYF
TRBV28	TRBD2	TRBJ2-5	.	TGTGCCAGCAGTTACCTCCTGACTAGCGCCCGTTCGGGTCAGGAGACCCAGTACTTC	CASSYLLTSARSGQETQYF
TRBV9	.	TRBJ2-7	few	TGTGCCAGCAGCAGGACTCCCCTCTACGAGCAGTACTTC	CASSRTPLYEQYF
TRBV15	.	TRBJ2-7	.	TGTGCCACCAGCAGAGAGGGGCTAAGGGGGATTCCCTACGAGCAGTACTTC	CATSREGLRGIPYEQYF
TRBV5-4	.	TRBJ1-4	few	TGTGCCAGCAGTCTTGCCTTGGGAACAACTAATGAAAAACTGTTTTTT	CASSLALGTTNEKLFF
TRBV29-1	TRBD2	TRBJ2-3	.	TGCAGCGCCGACGGGGGAGGGTCTCCAGATACGCAGTATTTT	CSADGGGSPDTQYF
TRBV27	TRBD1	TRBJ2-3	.	TGTGCCAGCAGTTTTGGGGACAGGGCGAGAGATACGCAGTATTTT	CASSFGDRARDTQYF
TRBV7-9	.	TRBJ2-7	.	TGTGCCAGCAGCTTAAAGGTGGGGAGCACCTACGAGCAGTACTTC	CASSLKVGSTYEQYF
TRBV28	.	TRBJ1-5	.	TGTGCCAGCAGTTTCCTTGGACAGCCCCAGCATTTT	CASSFLGQPQHF
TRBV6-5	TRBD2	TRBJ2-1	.	TGTGCCAGCAGTTACTCCGGGAGGCTGTTCTTC	CASSYSGRLFF